This TCR beta chain was obtained from a study of cytotoxic CD8 clonotypes in ibrutinib-treated CLL. For the study at large: Patient counts were about 12 relapsed/refractory, more than 14 treatment-naive and 17 IGHV unmutated. Regarding the study as a whole: Under treatment, the uncommon public clonotypes either contracted or remained stable.

TCRdb keeps only in-frame clones here, not all; method: immunoSEQ multiplex PCR. Of roughly 200,000 clones listed, roughly 77% are singletons. Cryopreserved PBMCs yielded around 2.1 micrograms of genomic DNA for TCR beta libraries. This clone was observed a handful of times. As yet, its antigen is unknown. CDR3 length: 14 residues. V was pared by 6 bases and J by 3 bases, with 7 bases of the junction left unmatched. CDR1 and CDR2 from the germline V gene are MNHEY and SMNVEV (reference sequence). The receptor's source is a human donor with chronic lymphocytic leukemia. This material consisted of PBMCs, taken after 12 months of ibrutinib treatment. This chain uses TRBV27 with TRBJ2-7, with TRBD1 matching over 8 bases. The CDR3 bases are TGTGCCAGCAGATCCCGTGGACAGGGCTACGAGCAGTACTTC. Its translation is CASRSRGQGYEQYF.